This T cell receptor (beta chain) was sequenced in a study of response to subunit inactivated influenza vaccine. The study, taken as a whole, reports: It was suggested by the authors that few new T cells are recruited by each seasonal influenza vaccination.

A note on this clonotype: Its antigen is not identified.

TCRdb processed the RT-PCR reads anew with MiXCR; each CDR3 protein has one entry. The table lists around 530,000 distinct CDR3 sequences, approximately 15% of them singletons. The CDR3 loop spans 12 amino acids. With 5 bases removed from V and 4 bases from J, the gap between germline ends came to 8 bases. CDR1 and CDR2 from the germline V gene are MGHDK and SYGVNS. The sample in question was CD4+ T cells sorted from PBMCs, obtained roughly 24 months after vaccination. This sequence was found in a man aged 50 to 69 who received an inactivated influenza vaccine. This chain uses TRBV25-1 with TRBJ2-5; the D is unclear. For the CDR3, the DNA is TGTGCCAGCAGTAACCGACGAGAGACCCAGTACTTC. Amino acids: CASSNRRETQYF. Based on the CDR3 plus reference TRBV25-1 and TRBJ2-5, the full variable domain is EADIYQTPRYLVIGTGKKITLECSQTMGHDKMYWYQQDPGMELHLIHYSYGVNSTEKGDLSSESTVSRIRTEHFPLTLESARPSHTSQYLCASSNRRETQYFGPGTRLLVL.